Below, 14 T cell receptor beta chains from the same sample are listed, as sequenced in a study of tumor-infiltrating lymphocytes in primary liver carcinoma. TCR beta cDNA was reverse-transcribed from 450 to 500 ng of total RNA. The reaction used a constant-region primer and ProtoScript II reverse transcriptase. Slightly modified ARM-PCR with three nested multiplex PCR rounds yielded TCR beta libraries. The study ran its first two PCR rounds for roughly 9 cycles each, using TRBV1-TRBV30 forward primers and a C-beta reverse primer. TCRdb re-analysed the multiplex PCR reads in MiXCR, keeping a single row per CDR3 protein. The sample has roughly 120,000 distinct CDR3 sequences, 64% seen once. From about 19-30 mg of unsorted bulk tissue, DNA and RNA were co-extracted together. The specimen sequenced was liver tumor tissue from sampling region 3. Specified subset: tumor region T3, left-lateral pole. These receptors were taken from a woman aged 60 to 75 with primary liver carcinoma and hepatitis B virus infection.

This clonotype was seen repeatedly, ten times or more. V and J are TRBV6-5 and TRBJ1-2; D may be TRBD1 (5 bases). The CDR3 sequence is 14 residues long. Trimming cost V 2 bases and J 5 bases, with 12 bases left between them. Germline lookup yields CDR1 MNHEY and CDR2 SVGAGI. CDR3 amino acids: CASSYDGTGYGYTF. For the CDR3, the DNA is TGTGCCAGCAGTTACGACGGGACGGGTTATGGCTACACCTTC.

By share, this clonotype counts as medium-sized. The CDR3 DNA reads TGTGCCAGCAGCTTACCGGAAAACTACGAGCAGTACTTC. Translation gives CASSLPENYEQYF. J is TRBJ2-7 and V is TRBV11-1; D call uncertain. The CDR3 length is 13 residues. The ends were cut back, 2 bases at V and 3 bases at J, with 8 bases in the middle. Germline lookup yields CDR1 SGHAT and CDR2 FQDESV (reference sequence). The full variable domain, its missing parts supplied by reference TRBV11-1 and TRBJ2-7, is EAEVAQSPRYKITEKSQAVAFWCDPISGHATLYWYRQILGQGPELLVQFQDESVVDDSQLPKDRFSAERLKGVDSTLKIQPAELGDSAMYLCASSLPENYEQYFGPGTRLTVT.

This clonotype showed up just a few times. The chain has TRBV28 and TRBJ1-2; D might be TRBD1 (5 bases). With 6 bases removed from V and 6 bases from J, the gap between germline ends came to 20 bases. From germline, CDR1 is MDHEN and CDR2 SYDVKM. The CDR3 has 15 residues. The CDR3, as DNA: TGTGCCAGCAGAGCCGGGGGTGCTCGAAACCATGGCTACACCTTC. As protein: CASRAGGARNHGYTF.

Concerning this clonotype: An end of the junction does not agree with germline; a read error may underlie this. J is TRBJ2-7 and V is TRBV4-2; D uncertain. Germline loops: CDR1 LGHNA, CDR2 YNFKEQ. This CDR3 contains 14 residues. The CDR3: CTSSQSAINDEQYF. Written as DNA, the CDR3 is TGTACCAGCAGTCAATCGGCAATTAACGACGAGCAGTACTTC.

The V gene is TRBV7-8, the J gene TRBJ2-1; D is undetermined. In germline, CDR1 is SGHVS, CDR2 FQNEAQ. This CDR3 comprises 15 residues. The germline V and J ends were trimmed by 0 bases and 0 bases, with 6 bases remaining between them. The DNA of the CDR3 is TGTGCCAGCAGCTTAGCGACGAGCTCCTACAATGAGCAGTTCTTC. Its protein product is CASSLATSSYNEQFF.

Note on this clonotype: Germline is not matched at one junction end, which may reflect a read error. The chain employs TRBV6-2 or TRBV6-3 and TRBJ1-2; 7 nucleotides line up with TRBD1. In germline, CDR1 is MNHEY, CDR2 SVGEGT. The CDR3 covers 16 residues. CDR3 sequence: CASSTGVLGDNYDYTF. The CDR3 nucleotides read TGTGCCAGCAGCACAGGGGTCTTGGGGGATAACTATGACTACACCTTC.

In regard to this clonotype: Likely a read error: the CDR3 ends without its conserved phenylalanine or tryptophan. The DNA is left out, because the CDR3 cannot be placed on it with certainty; the CDR3 is given as TCRdb lists it. The chain recombines TRBV11-2 with TRBJ2-1; TRBD2 was called by the table and not checked on the DNA. CDR1 and CDR2 (germline): SGHAT, FQNNGV. The CDR3 contains 14 residues when both ends are counted. The CDR3 loop is CASSLDSRYREQSS.

This clonotype was seen more than once but under ten times. The chain employs TRBV29-1 and TRBJ2-1, with TRBD2 matching over 14 bases. The germline CDR1 and CDR2 sequences are SQVTM and ANQGSEA. CDR3 length equals 15 residues. With 4 bases clipped from V and 3 bases from J, the junction kept 2 bases outside the gene matches. The CDR3 DNA reads TGCAGCGTTGGACTAGCGGGAGGGTTCTACAATGAGCAGTTCTTC. It yields the protein CSVGLAGGFYNEQFF.

Comments on this clonotype: The DNA is omitted, as the CDR3 cannot be located on it reliably, and the CDR3 follows TCRdb's listing. V usage is TRBV30 and J usage is TRBJ2-7; the D segment call TRBD2 is taken from the table without a DNA check. With termini counted, the CDR3 has 15 amino acids. CDR1 and CDR2 from the germline V gene are GTSNPN and SVGIG (reference sequence). The CDR3 loop is CAWALGTSGGIQQHF.

As regards this clonotype: One end of the junction fails to match germline, which may point to a read error. The chain recombines TRBV28 with TRBJ2-7; weak D call: TRBD2 (6 bases). The germline gives CDR1 MDHEN, CDR2 SYDVKM. CDR3 size: 13 residues. The CDR3 region is CASSLLGLYEQYF. CDR3 DNA: TGCGCCAGCAGTTTACTGGGACTCTACGAGCAGTACTTC.

The rearrangement uses TRBV6-6 and TRBJ2-7, with D perhaps TRBD1 or TRBD2 (5 bases each). Between the trimmed V and J ends, which lost 5 bases and 3 bases, there was a span of 11 bases. The CDR3 covers 13 residues. Germline V gives CDR1 MNHNY, CDR2 SVGAGI (reference sequence). The CDR3 region is CASSPGTDYEQYF. The CDR3 bases are TGTGCCAGCAGTCCCGGGACCGACTACGAGCAGTACTTC.

About this clonotype: Mismatch with germline at one junction end may stem from a read error. V is TRBV11-2 and J is TRBJ2-2; 9 nucleotides agree with TRBD1. Germline lookup yields CDR1 SGHAT and CDR2 FQNNGV. This CDR3 has 15 amino acids. The CDR3 reads CASNLGQGYTGELFF. In DNA form, the CDR3 reads TGTGCCAGCAACTTGGGACAGGGATACACCGGGGAACTGTTTTTT.

About this clonotype itself: A much bigger clone sits one base away, suggesting this may be a read error. The genes are TRBV6-2 or TRBV6-3 and TRBJ2-5; 8 bases are shared with TRBD2. This CDR3 has 15 residues. Germline CDR1 and CDR2: MNHEY and SVGEGT. The junction had 8 bases not matched to a gene; V was cut back by 5 bases and J by 3 bases. The CDR3 reads CASSGIQRGKETQYF. In nucleotides, the CDR3 is TGTGCCAGCAGTGGGATCCAGCGGGGGAAAGAGACCCAGTACTTC.

V and J are TRBV12-3 or TRBV12-4 and TRBJ2-5; 7 bases are shared with TRBD2. This CDR3 is built from 18 residues. With V trimmed by 5 bases and J by 5 bases, 20 bases remained unmatched. The CDR3 bases are TGTGCCAGCAGTCCCCTTAACGCGGGGGTCGGGAAAACGGAGACCCAGTACTTC. Translating it yields CASSPLNAGVGKTETQYF.